These 13 T cell receptor beta chains were sequenced from one sample in a study of early T cells in non-severe SARS-CoV-2 infection. TCRdb re-derived calls from the 5' RACE reads in MiXCR, one entry per CDR3 protein. The sample lists some 49,000 distinct CDR3 sequences; approximately 10% were seen once. The source material was whole blood. These receptor sequences come from an adult who was a healthcare worker with PCR-confirmed SARS-CoV-2 infection or an uninfected control (not recorded which).

A few counts support this clonotype. The rearrangement links TRBV6-6 to TRBJ1-1; D is possibly TRBD1 (6 bases). V was shortened by 8 bases and J by 8 bases, with 12 bases between the two germline ends. The CDR3 extends over 11 amino acids. Germline V gives CDR1 MNHNY, CDR2 SVGAGI (reference sequence). The CDR3 nucleotides are TGTGCCAGCCTGTGGGACAAAGAAGCTTTCTTT. Amino acids: CASLWDKEAFF.

This clonotype was found a few times. This chain uses TRBV10-2 with TRBJ2-6; 8 nucleotides agree with TRBD1. The germline CDR1 and CDR2 sequences are WSHSY and SAAADI. The CDR3 sequence is 16 residues long. J was trimmed by 3 bases and V by 4 bases; bases with no gene match: 5. The chain's CDR3 is CASSVQGARGANVLTF. The DNA of the CDR3 is TGCGCCAGCAGTGTCCAGGGGGCGCGTGGGGCCAACGTCCTGACTTTC.

This clonotype was counted at least ten times. The rearrangement uses TRBV7-6 and TRBJ2-2; 7 bases line up with TRBD1. V shed 5 bases, J shed 8 bases, and the junction held 8 bases outside the gene matches. Germline assignment: CDR1 SGHVS and CDR2 FNYEAQ. This CDR3 has 14 amino acids. CDR3 sequence reads: CASSARDSRGELFF. The CDR3 DNA reads as TGTGCCAGCAGCGCCCGGGACAGCCGAGGGGAGCTGTTTTTT.

There are a few counts of this clonotype. This chain uses TRBV9 with TRBJ1-6; D call uncertain. V was pared by 3 bases and J by 0 bases, with 7 bases between. Germline V gives CDR1 SGDLS, CDR2 YYNGEE. There are 15 residues in the CDR3. The CDR3 DNA reads TGTGCCAGCAGCGACGTCAGCTCCTATAATTCACCCCTCCACTTT. Its translation is CASSDVSSYNSPLHF.

The table lists this clonotype with many counts. The chain has TRBV12-3 or TRBV12-4 and TRBJ1-1; D gene unclear. The V and J ends lost 3 bases and 3 bases respectively, with 11 bases between them. The CDR3 is 14 amino acids. Written as DNA, the CDR3 is TGTGCCAGCAGTTTCGGGGATACGGACACTGAAGCTTTCTTT. It translates to CASSFGDTDTEAFF.

This clonotype was counted ten times or more. The chain employs TRBV27 and TRBJ2-2; TRBD1 might be the D (5 bases). Trimming shortened V by 1 base and J by 4 bases, and 7 bases separated the two germline ends. The CDR3 is 14 residues long. The germline V gene has CDR1 MNHEY and CDR2 SMNVEV (reference sequence). In DNA, the CDR3 is TGTGCCAGCAGTTTATTTAGGGGCACCGGGGAGCTGTTTTTT. Translated: CASSLFRGTGELFF.

The rearrangement uses TRBV5-1 and TRBJ1-1; possibly TRBD1 for D (5 bases). Trimming removed 3 bases from V and 7 bases from J, with 13 bases in between. The CDR3 spans 13 residues. Germline V gives CDR1 SGHRS, CDR2 YFSETQ. The CDR3 sequence: CASSYGGKSEAFF. CDR3 nucleotides: TGCGCCAGCAGCTATGGGGGGAAGAGTGAAGCTTTCTTT. The full variable domain, with the rest looked up from reference TRBV5-1 and TRBJ1-1, is KAGVTQTPRYLIKTRGQQVTLSCSPISGHRSVSWYQQTPGQGLQFLFEYFSETQRNKGNFPGRFSGRQFSNSRSEMNVSTLELGDSALYLCASSYGGKSEAFFGQGTRLTVV.

This clonotype was recorded many times. The genes are TRBV14 and TRBJ2-3, with D perhaps matching TRBD2 (6 bases). Per the germline V gene, CDR1 is SGHDN and CDR2 is FVKESK. The CDR3 is 15 residues long. Trimming removed 5 bases at V and 1 base at J, with 13 bases between. CDR3 sequence (DNA): TGTGCCAGCAGCGTCGGGAGTAAGCGCACAGATACGCAGTATTTT. Protein product: CASSVGSKRTDTQYF.

The chain links TRBV4-2 to TRBJ2-7; a weak D match, TRBD1 (5 bases). The CDR3 contains 18 residues. With 0 bases removed from V and 7 bases from J, the gap between germline ends came to 25 bases. Germline CDR1 reads LGHNA; CDR2 reads YNFKEQ. The CDR3 nucleotides are TGTGCCAGCAGCCAAGATGTCCAAGGGGCAGGATCTTTGGGAGAGCAGTACTTC. It is translated as CASSQDVQGAGSLGEQYF.

The rearrangement joins TRBV7-3 to TRBJ2-6, with TRBD2 matching 8 bases. Trimming took 5 bases from V and 1 from J; bases not matched to a gene: 4. The CDR3 spans 16 residues. Germline lookup yields CDR1 SGHTA and CDR2 FQGTGA. The CDR3 coding sequence is TGTGCCAGCAGCCTGACGGGAGGGTCTGGGGCCAACGTCCTGACTTTC. Amino acid sequence: CASSLTGGSGANVLTF.

This clonotype was counted at least ten times. The chain is built from TRBV7-3 and TRBJ2-5; D possibly uses TRBD1 or TRBD2 (5 bases each). CDR1 SGHTA and CDR2 FQGTGA come from the germline V gene. The CDR3 has 14 residues. The V end lost 3 bases, the J end lost 1 base, and 9 bases lay between the germline ends. CDR3 loop: CASSLAGTQETQYF. The CDR3 DNA follows: TGTGCCAGCAGCTTGGCCGGGACCCAAGAGACCCAGTACTTC.

This clonotype was picked up a small number of times. CDR3 loop: CASSRTSGIPSTGELFF. The CDR3 DNA sequence: TGTGCCAGCAGTAGAACTAGCGGGATACCCTCTACCGGGGAGCTGTTTTTT. The chain employs TRBV2 and TRBJ2-2, with 10 nucleotides matching TRBD2. This CDR3 has 17 amino acids. J lost 5 bases, V lost 5 bases, and 11 bases had no gene match. From germline, CDR1 is SNHLY and CDR2 FYNNEI. Full variable domain (outside the CDR3, taken from reference TRBV2 and TRBJ2-2): EPEVTQTPSHQVTQMGQEVILRCVPISNHLYFYWYRQILGQKVEFLVSFYNNEISEKSEIFDDQFSVERPDGSNFTLKIRSTKLEDSAMYFCASSRTSGIPSTGELFFGEGSRLTVL.

This clonotype has just a few counts. The chain recombines TRBV6-5 with TRBJ1-1; 7 bases agree with TRBD1. This CDR3 spans 13 amino acids. Trimming cost V 5 bases and J 4 bases; bases outside gene matches: 4. Germline V gene sequence: CDR1 MNHEY, CDR2 SVGAGI. The CDR3 loop is CASSQTGVTEAFF. CDR3 coding DNA: TGTGCCAGCAGTCAAACAGGGGTCACTGAAGCTTTCTTT.